This T cell receptor (beta chain) was captured by sequencing in a study of shared clonotypes between healthy human individuals. Overall study results and limits: Clonotype sharing among donors was expected to depend on sequencing depth.

Without sorting, samples used 90 million or so PBMCs for genomic DNA. Generated by immunoSEQ multiplex PCR, the TCRdb table keeps only in-frame clones and is missing some. The table includes approximately 470,000 clones, 60% to 80% detected once. The junction had 9 bases not matched to a gene; V was cut back by 6 bases and J by 6 bases. CDR1 and CDR2 (germline): KGHSH, LQKENI. This CDR3 contains 16 residues. As for this clone: Antigen specificity is unknown.

The chain has TRBV18 and TRBJ2-1, with 12 bases aligning to TRBD2. Sequencing was done on a sample of PBMCs. The clonotype originates from a woman in her 40s in good health. Some clones in this sample may be carry-over from other donors' samples. The CDR3 reads CASSRPSGRVTNEQFF. In DNA form, the CDR3 reads TGTGCCAGCTCTCGTCCTAGCGGGAGGGTAACCAATGAGCAGTTCTTC.